This T cell receptor beta chain was identified during a study of shared clonotypes between healthy human individuals. Study overall: Donors, aged 18 to 49, were two women and three men. Study results and limitations: The generation probabilities recorded for non-shared clonotypes fell below those of clonotypes shared by all four donors. The authors expected sequencing depth to affect clonotype sharing among donors.

Deletions cut 1 base from V and 2 bases from J, with 14 bases between. Germline V CDR1 and CDR2: SGHRS, YFSETQ. This CDR3 has 16 residues. With respect to this clone: Its antigen is unidentified.

The assay was immunoSEQ multiplex PCR, and TCRdb's table has in-frame clones only and misses some. Of 2 million to 3 million clones listed, approximately 93% were seen once; the top ten hold about 0.39%. The rearrangement links TRBV5-1 to TRBJ2-3, with D possibly called TRBD1 or TRBD2 (5 bases each). This clonotype was obtained from a young man in good health. Some clones in this sample may be carry-over from other donors' samples. Sequenced material: naive CD4+ T cells from PBMCs. The subset was: CD45RA+ positively selected. CDR3 in DNA: TGCGCCAGCAGCTTGATAGGTGGGACCCTCACAGATACGCAGTATTTT. Protein: CASSLIGGTLTDTQYF.